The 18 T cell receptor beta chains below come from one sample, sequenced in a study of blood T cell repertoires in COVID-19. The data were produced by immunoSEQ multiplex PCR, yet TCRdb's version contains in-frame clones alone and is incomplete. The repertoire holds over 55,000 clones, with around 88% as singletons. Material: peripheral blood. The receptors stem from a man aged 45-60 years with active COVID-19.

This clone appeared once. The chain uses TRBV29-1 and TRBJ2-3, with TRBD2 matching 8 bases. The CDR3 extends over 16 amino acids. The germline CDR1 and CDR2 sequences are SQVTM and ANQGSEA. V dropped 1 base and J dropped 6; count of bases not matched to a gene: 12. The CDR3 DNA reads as TGCAGCGTTGAAGGTGAAGCGGGGGCCGGCTTGGATACGCAGTATTTT. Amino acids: CSVEGEAGAGLDTQYF.

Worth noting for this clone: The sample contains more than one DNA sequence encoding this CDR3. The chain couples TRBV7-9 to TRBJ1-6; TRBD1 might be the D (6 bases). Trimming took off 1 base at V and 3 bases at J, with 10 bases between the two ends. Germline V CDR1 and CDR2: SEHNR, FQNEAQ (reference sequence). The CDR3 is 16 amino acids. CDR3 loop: CASSLGQGFYNSPLHF. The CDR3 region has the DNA TGTGCCAGCAGCTTAGGGCAGGGGTTCTATAATTCACCCCTCCACTTT.

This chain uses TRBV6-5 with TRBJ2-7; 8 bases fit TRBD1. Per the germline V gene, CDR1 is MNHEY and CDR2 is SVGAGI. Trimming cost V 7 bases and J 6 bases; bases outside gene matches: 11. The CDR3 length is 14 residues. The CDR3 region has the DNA TGTGCCAGCACCGAGGACAGGGTTCAACGCGAGCAGTACTTC. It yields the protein CASTEDRVQREQYF.

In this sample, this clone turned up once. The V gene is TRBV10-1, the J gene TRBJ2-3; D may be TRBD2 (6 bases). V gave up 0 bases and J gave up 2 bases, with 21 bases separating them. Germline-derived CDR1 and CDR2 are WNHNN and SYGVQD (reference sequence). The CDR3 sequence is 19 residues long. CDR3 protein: CASSESFGGLHHFTDTQYF. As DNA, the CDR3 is TGCGCCAGCAGTGAGTCTTTTGGGGGACTCCATCATTTCACAGATACGCAGTATTTT.

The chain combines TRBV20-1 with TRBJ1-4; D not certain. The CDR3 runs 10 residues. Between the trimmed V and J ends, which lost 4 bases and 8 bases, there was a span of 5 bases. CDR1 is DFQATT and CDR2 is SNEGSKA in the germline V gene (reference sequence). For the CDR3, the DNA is TGCAGTGCTAACGCGGAAAAACTGTTTTTT. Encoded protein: CSANAEKLFF.

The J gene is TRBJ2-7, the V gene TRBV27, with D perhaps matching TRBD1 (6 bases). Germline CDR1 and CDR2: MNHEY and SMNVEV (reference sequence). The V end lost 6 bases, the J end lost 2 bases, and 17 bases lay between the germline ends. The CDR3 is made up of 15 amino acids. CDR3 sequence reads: CASRSAGAGAYEQYF. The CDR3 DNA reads TGTGCCAGCAGGTCAGCAGGGGCCGGAGCCTACGAGCAGTACTTC.

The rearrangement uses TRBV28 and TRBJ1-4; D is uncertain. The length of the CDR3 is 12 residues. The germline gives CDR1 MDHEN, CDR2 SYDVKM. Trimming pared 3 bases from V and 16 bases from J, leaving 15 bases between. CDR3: CASSFGPSIPFF. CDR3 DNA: TGTGCCAGCAGTTTTGGTCCCTCTATTCCGTTTTTT.

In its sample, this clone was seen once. CDR3 region: CASSLTDPATEAFF. CDR3 DNA sequence: TGTGCCAGCAGTTTAACGGATCCAGCGACTGAAGCTTTCTTT. The chain combines TRBV28 with TRBJ1-1, with D hard to call. V gave up 2 bases and J gave up 5 bases, with 12 bases separating them. Germline CDR1 reads MDHEN; CDR2 reads SYDVKM. The CDR3 extends over 14 amino acids.

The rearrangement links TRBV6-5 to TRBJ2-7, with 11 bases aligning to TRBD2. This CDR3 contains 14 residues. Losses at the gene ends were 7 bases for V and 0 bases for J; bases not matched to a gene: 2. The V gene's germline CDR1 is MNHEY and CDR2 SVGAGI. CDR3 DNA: TGTGCCAGCAAACTAGCGGGGGCCTCCTACGAGCAGTACTTC. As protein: CASKLAGASYEQYF.

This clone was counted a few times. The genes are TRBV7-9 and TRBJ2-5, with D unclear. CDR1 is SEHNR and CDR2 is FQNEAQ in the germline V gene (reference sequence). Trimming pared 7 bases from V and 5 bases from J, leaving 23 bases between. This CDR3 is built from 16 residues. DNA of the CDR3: TGTGCCAGCATCACAGCCGCGACTCCTGGCCAGGAGACCCAGTACTTC. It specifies CASITAATPGQETQYF.

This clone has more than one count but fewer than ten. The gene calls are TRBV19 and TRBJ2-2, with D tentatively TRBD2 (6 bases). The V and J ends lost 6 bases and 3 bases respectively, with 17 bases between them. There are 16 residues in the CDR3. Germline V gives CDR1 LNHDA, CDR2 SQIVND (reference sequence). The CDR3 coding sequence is TGTGCCAGTAGATTGGTCGGGAGTAGCCACACCGGGGAGCTGTTTTTT. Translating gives CASRLVGSSHTGELFF. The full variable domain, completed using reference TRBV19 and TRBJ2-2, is DGGITQSPKYLFRKEGQNVTLSCEQNLNHDAMYWYRQDPGQGLRLIYYSQIVNDFQKGDIAEGYSVSREKKESFPLTVTSAQKNPTAFYLCASRLVGSSHTGELFFGEGSRLTVL.

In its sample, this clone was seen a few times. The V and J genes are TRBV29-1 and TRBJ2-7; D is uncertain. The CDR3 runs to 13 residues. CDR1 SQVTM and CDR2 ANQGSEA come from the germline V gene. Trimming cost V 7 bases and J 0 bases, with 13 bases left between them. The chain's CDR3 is CSARDTGSYEQYF. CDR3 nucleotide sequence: TGCAGCGCTCGAGACACTGGCTCCTACGAGCAGTACTTC.

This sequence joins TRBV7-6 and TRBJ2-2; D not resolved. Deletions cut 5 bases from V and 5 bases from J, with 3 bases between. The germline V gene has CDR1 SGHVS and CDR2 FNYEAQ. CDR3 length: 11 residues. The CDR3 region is CASSPTGELFF. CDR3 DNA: TGTGCCAGCAGCCCTACCGGGGAGCTGTTTTTT.

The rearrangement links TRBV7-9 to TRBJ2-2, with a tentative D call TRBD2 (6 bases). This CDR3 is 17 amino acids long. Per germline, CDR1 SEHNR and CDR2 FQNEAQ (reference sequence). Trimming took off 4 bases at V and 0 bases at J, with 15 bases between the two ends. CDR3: CASSSFSGGPNTGELFF. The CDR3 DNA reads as TGTGCCAGCAGCTCCTTTAGCGGCGGCCCGAACACCGGGGAGCTGTTTTTT.

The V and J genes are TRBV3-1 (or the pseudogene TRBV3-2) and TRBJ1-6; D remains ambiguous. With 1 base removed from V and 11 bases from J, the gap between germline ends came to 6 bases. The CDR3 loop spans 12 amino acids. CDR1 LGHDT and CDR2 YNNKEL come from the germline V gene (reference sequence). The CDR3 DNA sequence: TGTGCCAGCAGCCAAGGAGGCACACCCCTCCACTTT. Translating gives CASSQGGTPLHF.

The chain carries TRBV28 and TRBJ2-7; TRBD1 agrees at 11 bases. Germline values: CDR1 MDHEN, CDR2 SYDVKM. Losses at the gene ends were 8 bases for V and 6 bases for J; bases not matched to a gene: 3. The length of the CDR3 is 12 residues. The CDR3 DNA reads TGTGCCAGCGGACAGGGGGCCTCCGAGCAGTACTTC. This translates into CASGQGASEQYF. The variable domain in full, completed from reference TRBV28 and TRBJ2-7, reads DVKVTQSSRYLVKRTGEKVFLECVQDMDHENMFWYRQDPGLGLRLIYFSYDVKMKEKGDIPEGYSVSREKKERFSLILESASTNQTSMYLCASGQGASEQYFGPGTRLTVT.

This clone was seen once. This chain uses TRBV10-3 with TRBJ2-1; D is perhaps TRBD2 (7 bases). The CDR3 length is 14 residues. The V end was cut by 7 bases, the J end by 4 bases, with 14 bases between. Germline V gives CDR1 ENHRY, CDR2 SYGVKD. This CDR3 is CAIKPAGAYNEQFF. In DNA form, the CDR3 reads TGTGCCATCAAACCCGCGGGGGCGTACAATGAGCAGTTCTTC.

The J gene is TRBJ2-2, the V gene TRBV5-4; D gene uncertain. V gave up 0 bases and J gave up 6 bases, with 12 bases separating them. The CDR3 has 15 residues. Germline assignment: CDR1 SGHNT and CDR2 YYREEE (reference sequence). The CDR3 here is CASSLERLFAGELFF. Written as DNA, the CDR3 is TGTGCCAGCAGCTTGGAGCGACTCTTCGCCGGGGAGCTGTTTTTT. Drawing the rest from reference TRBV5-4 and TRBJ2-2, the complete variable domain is ETGVTQSPTHLIKTRGQQVTLRCSSQSGHNTVSWYQQALGQGPQFIFQYYREEENGRGNFPPRFSGLQFPNYSSELNVNALELDDSALYLCASSLERLFAGELFFGEGSRLTVL.